The present T cell receptor (beta chain) was sequenced within a study of blood T cells in healthy people across ages. This clonotype has ten or more counts. Its matching antigen is unknown. The sample, 7.5 to 10 milliliters of peripheral blood, was drawn from each donor. Total RNA was isolated from each sample in quantities of at least 5.5 micrograms. Together with a sample-barcoded 5' primer, a J-beta primer mix was included in a second PCR lasting about 7 to 11 cycles. Every individual sample yielded 2.5 million or more paired-end reads (each containing CDR3). A single record per CDR3 protein comes from TCRdb applying MiXCR to the 5' RACE reads. The repertoire consists of around 870,000 distinct CDR3 sequences, with less than 35% occurring once and the leading ten covering 17%. Study results and limitations: Calculation of diversity from one million T cells yielded estimates considered to be underestimates.

The CDR3 runs to 15 residues. Trimming shortened V by 6 bases and J by 7 bases, and 19 bases separated the two germline ends. The clonotype comes from a woman of 80 years or more in good health. V gene TRBV12-3 or TRBV12-4 combines with J gene TRBJ1-5, with D hard to call. What was sequenced was blood. The chain's CDR3 is CASRRESLESQPQHF. CDR3 nucleotides: TGTGCCAGCAGAAGGGAATCCCTTGAAAGCCAGCCCCAGCATTTT.